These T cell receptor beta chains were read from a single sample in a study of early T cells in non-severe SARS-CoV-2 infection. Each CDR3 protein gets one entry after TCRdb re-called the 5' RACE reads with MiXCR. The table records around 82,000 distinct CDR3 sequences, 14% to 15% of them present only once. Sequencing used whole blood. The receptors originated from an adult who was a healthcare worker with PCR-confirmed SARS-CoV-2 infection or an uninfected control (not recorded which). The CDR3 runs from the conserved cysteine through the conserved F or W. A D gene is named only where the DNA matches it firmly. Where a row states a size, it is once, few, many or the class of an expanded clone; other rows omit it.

TGTGCCACCGAGCGCAGGGGGCTCTCTGGGGCCAACGTCCTGACTTTC CATERRGLSGANVLTF TRBJ2-6 few TRBV6-2/TRBV6-3 TRBD1
TGCGCCAGCAGCCAAGCGGGGTCTAGCACAGATACGCAGTATTTT CASSQAGSSTDTQYF TRBJ2-3 many TRBV4-1 -
TGTGCCAGCAGCCAGGGGGAGTCTGGGAGTGAAAAACTGTTTTTT CASSQGESGSEKLFF TRBJ1-4 many TRBV27 TRBD1
TGTGCCAGCAGCTTATCAGGAGCTAGGGGACAGGAGACCCAGTACTTC CASSLSGARGQETQYF TRBJ2-5 many TRBV7-3 TRBD1
TGCAGGCCCCGGGACAGGGTCGGCTATGGCTACACCTTC CRPRDRVGYGYTF TRBJ1-2 many TRBV20-1 TRBD1
TGTGCCAGCAGCTTAGTAGCGTTTTCGGCAGGGGGAGTCACAGATACGCAGTATTTT CASSLVAFSAGGVTDTQYF TRBJ2-3 few TRBV7-7 TRBD1
TGTGCCAGCAGTTCCGAGTCCTACACCTTC CASSSESYTF TRBJ1-2 few TRBV6-6 -
TGTGCCAGCAGTGAAGAGAGGGGCAGTTCCTTC CASSEERGSSF TRBJ1-2 many TRBV6-1 -
TGTGCCAGCAGTCCTACGACAGGGAACACTGAAGCTTTCTTT CASSPTTGNTEAFF TRBJ1-1 - TRBV6-4 -
TGTGCCAGCAGCTTGTTCGGGGTAGATACGCAGTATTTT CASSLFGVDTQYF TRBJ2-3 - TRBV5-4 -
TGTGCCAGCACCTCGGGGAGGGGGCGTATGGCTGGCGAAAAACTGTTTTTT CASTSGRGRMAGEKLFF TRBJ1-4 - TRBV6-5 TRBD1
TGCAGCGCCCGGACAGAATTCAATCAGCCCCAGCATTTT CSARTEFNQPQHF TRBJ1-5 - TRBV29-1 -
TGTGCCAGCAGTTACTCTTACGTCTCTGGAAACACCATATATTTT CASSYSYVSGNTIYF TRBJ1-3 few TRBV6-5 -
TGTGCCAGCAGTCTTAACAGGGTCGGAGGCTACACCTTC CASSLNRVGGYTF TRBJ1-2 - TRBV12-3/TRBV12-4 -
TGTGCCAGCTCACCATTCGAGGCAGATACGCAGTATTTT CASSPFEADTQYF TRBJ2-3 few TRBV18 -
TGCGCCAGCAGTGAAGGGCCGAACACTGAAGCTTTCTTT CASSEGPNTEAFF TRBJ1-1 - TRBV10-1 -
TGCGCCAGCAGCTTGGTGTTAGCGGGGGGCACAGATACGCAGTATTTT CASSLVLAGGTDTQYF TRBJ2-3 - TRBV5-1 TRBD2
TGTGCCAGCAGCTTGGGGGGACAGGGCCGTATCACCGGGGAGCTGTTTTTT CASSLGGQGRITGELFF TRBJ2-2 - TRBV5-4 TRBD1
TGTGCCAGCAGTTACTCGACAGTGGGGGGCTCTAGGGAGACCCAGTACTTC CASSYSTVGGSRETQYF TRBJ2-5 few TRBV6-5 -
TGTGCCAGCGCATCTTCTGGGGCCAACGTCCTGACTTTC CASASSGANVLTF TRBJ2-6 few TRBV6-2/TRBV6-3 -
TGTGCCAGCAGAGCGCCTAACTATGGCTACACCTTC CASRAPNYGYTF TRBJ1-2 - TRBV2 -
TGTGCCAGCTCACCCCCCCAGAAAGGGCAAGGGAACACTGAAGCTTTCTTT CASSPPQKGQGNTEAFF TRBJ1-1 many TRBV18 -
TGTGCCACCAGGCTTAACCGGGACAGGGGTTCAGGAGCTACCTACAATGAGCAGTTCTTC CATRLNRDRGSGATYNEQFF TRBJ2-1 many TRBV24-1 TRBD1
TGTGCCAGCAGCAATGACAGGGGTGGCTATGGCTACACCTTC CASSNDRGGYGYTF TRBJ1-2 - TRBV7-9 TRBD1
TGTGCCAGCAGTTATTACGCCGGGGCCACCACCCTTCATACGCAGTATTTT CASSYYAGATTLHTQYF TRBJ2-3 - TRBV6-2/TRBV6-3 -
TGTGCCAGCAGCTCTCCGGGACTAGCGAGGAGCTCCTACAATGAGCAGTTCTTC CASSSPGLARSSYNEQFF TRBJ2-1 few TRBV11-2 TRBD2
TGTGCCAGCAGTGAGGGGACAGGGGGCAGGCAGCCCCAGCATTTT CASSEGTGGRQPQHF TRBJ1-5 few TRBV6-1 TRBD1
TGTGCCTGGAGGTCGGGGACGGAGAATTCACCCCTCCACTTT CAWRSGTENSPLHF TRBJ1-6 once TRBV30 -
TGTGCCAGCAGTACAGGTCGAGGAGTTGGAGATACGCAGTATTTT CASSTGRGVGDTQYF TRBJ2-3 few TRBV2 -